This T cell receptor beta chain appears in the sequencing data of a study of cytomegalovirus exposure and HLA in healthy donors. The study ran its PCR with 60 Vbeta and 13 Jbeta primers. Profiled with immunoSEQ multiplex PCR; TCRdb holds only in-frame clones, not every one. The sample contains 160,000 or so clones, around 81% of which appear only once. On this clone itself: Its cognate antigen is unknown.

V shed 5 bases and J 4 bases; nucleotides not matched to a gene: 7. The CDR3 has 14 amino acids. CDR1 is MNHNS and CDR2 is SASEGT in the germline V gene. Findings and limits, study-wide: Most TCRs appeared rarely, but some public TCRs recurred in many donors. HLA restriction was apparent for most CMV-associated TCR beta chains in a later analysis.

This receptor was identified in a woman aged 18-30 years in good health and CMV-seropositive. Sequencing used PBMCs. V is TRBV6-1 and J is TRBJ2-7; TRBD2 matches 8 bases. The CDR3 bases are TGTGCCAGCAGTATGGGCGGGGGGTCATACGAGCAGTACTTC. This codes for CASSMGGGSYEQYF.